These 10 T cell receptor beta chains came from one sample sequenced in a study of OX40 agonist ivuxolimab in advanced cancers. Here immunoSEQ multiplex PCR was the method, and the copy in TCRdb shows in-frame clones only, minus some. This repertoire shows 130,000 or so clones, approximately 90% found once; its top ten account for 0.9% to 1.2%. This material consisted of CD4+ or CD8+ T cells sorted from blood, taken in a trial of the OX40 agonist ivuxolimab. These receptors came from an adult with an advanced solid tumor such as melanoma, head and neck, liver or kidney cancer.

The chain couples TRBV7-9 to TRBJ1-1; D is perhaps TRBD1 (6 bases). The length of the CDR3 is 13 residues. Trimming took off 5 bases at V and 5 bases at J, with 12 bases between the two ends. Germline V gives CDR1 SEHNR, CDR2 FQNEAQ (reference sequence). The DNA of the CDR3 is TGTGCCAGCAGCCCTAACAGGGTTACTGAAGCTTTCTTT. Its protein product is CASSPNRVTEAFF.

This chain connects TRBV7-3 to TRBJ2-1; D perhaps matches TRBD1 (5 bases). Germline CDR1 SGHTA, CDR2 FQGTGA. The CDR3 length is 15 residues. Between the trimmed V and J ends, which lost 2 bases and 0 bases, there was a span of 8 bases. CDR3 loop: CASSLDSSSYNEQFF. Here the CDR3 DNA reads TGTGCCAGCAGCTTAGACAGCAGCTCCTACAATGAGCAGTTCTTC. Complete variable domain (other parts from reference TRBV7-3 and TRBJ2-1): GAGVSQTPSNKVTEKGKYVELRCDPISGHTALYWYRQSLGQGPEFLIYFQGTGAADDSGLPNDRFFAVRPEGSVSTLKIQRTERGDSAVYLCASSLDSSSYNEQFFGPGTRLTVL.

The CDR3, as DNA: TGTGCCAGCAGCTTACGCGGGTCCTCTGCCTACGAGCAGTACTTC. Translation gives CASSLRGSSAYEQYF. The rearrangement joins TRBV7-3 to TRBJ2-7, with D possibly being TRBD2 (5 bases). In germline, CDR1 is SGHTA, CDR2 FQGTGA. The CDR3 totals 15 residues. Trimming left V 2 bases short and J 2 bases short, with 13 bases between. Full variable domain (rest looked up from reference TRBV7-3 and TRBJ2-7): GAGVSQTPSNKVTEKGKYVELRCDPISGHTALYWYRQSLGQGPEFLIYFQGTGAADDSGLPNDRFFAVRPEGSVSTLKIQRTERGDSAVYLCASSLRGSSAYEQYFGPGTRLTVT.

The sample holds one count of this clone. The V call is TRBV11-2, the J call TRBJ1-3, with D uncertain. V was shortened by 2 bases and J by 2 bases, with 7 bases between the two germline ends. Germline loops: CDR1 SGHAT, CDR2 FQNNGV. The CDR3 sequence is 14 residues long. The CDR3 DNA is TGTGCCAGCAGCTTAATCGTACCTGGAAACACCATATATTTT. Translating it yields CASSLIVPGNTIYF.

The chain joins TRBV5-4 to TRBJ2-3, with 9 positions matching TRBD2. Germline assignment: CDR1 SGHNT and CDR2 YYREEE (reference sequence). The CDR3 is made up of 17 amino acids. V gave up 2 bases and J gave up 0 bases; unmatched junction bases: 7. CDR3 protein: CASSFGGRVFSTDTQYF. CDR3 DNA sequence: TGTGCCAGCAGCTTCGGCGGGAGGGTTTTTAGCACAGATACGCAGTATTTT.

The chain recombines TRBV4-3 with TRBJ2-3; 12 bases are a match to TRBD2. V dropped 0 bases and J dropped 2; count of bases not matched to a gene: 9. Germline-derived CDR1 and CDR2 are LGHNA and YSLEER. The CDR3 extends over 19 amino acids. The CDR3 spells CASSQDRPSGRAITDTQYF. CDR3 nucleotide sequence: TGCGCCAGCAGCCAAGATCGACCTAGCGGGAGGGCTATCACAGATACGCAGTATTTT.

This clone was counted between two and nine times. V and J are TRBV4-1 and TRBJ2-1, with 10 nucleotides matching TRBD1. The V gene end was trimmed by 3 bases and the J gene end by 4 bases; junction bases not matched to a gene: 6. The CDR3 has 16 residues. The germline V gene has CDR1 MGHRA and CDR2 YSYEKL. The CDR3 is CASSQGDRGGYNEQFF. DNA for the CDR3: TGCGCCAGCAGCCAGGGGGACAGGGGAGGGTACAATGAGCAGTTCTTC.

The chain has TRBV12-5 and TRBJ2-7, with TRBD1 matching over 9 bases. CDR3 size: 12 residues. The junction had 3 bases not matched to a gene; V was cut back by 6 bases and J by 6 bases. Germline assignment: CDR1 LGHNT and CDR2 FRNRAP. CDR3 residues: CASGKTGGEQYF. In DNA form, the CDR3 reads TGTGCTAGTGGAAAGACAGGGGGCGAGCAGTACTTC. Using reference TRBV12-5 and TRBJ2-7 for the parts outside the CDR3, the full variable domain is DARVTQTPRHKVTEMGQEVTMRCQPILGHNTVFWYRQTMMQGLELLAYFRNRAPLDDSGMPKDRFSAEMPDATLATLKIQPSEPRDSAVYFCASGKTGGEQYFGPGTRLTVT.

This rearrangement joins TRBV29-1 to TRBJ1-4, with D perhaps matching TRBD1 (5 bases). The CDR3 covers 14 residues. The V gene lost 6 bases and the J gene lost 3 bases, with 14 bases spanning the gap. The germline V gene encodes CDR1 SQVTM and CDR2 ANQGSEA. The CDR3 protein is CSVVTGGANEKLFF. DNA of the CDR3: TGCAGCGTCGTGACGGGGGGGGCTAATGAAAAACTGTTTTTT.

J is TRBJ2-6 and V is TRBV5-1, with D perhaps TRBD1 (6 bases). V lost 0 bases and J 9 bases, leaving 19 bases between the germline ends. CDR1 is SGHRS and CDR2 is YFSETQ in the germline V gene. There are 17 residues in the CDR3. Here the CDR3 DNA reads TGCGCCAGCAGCTTGGATGCACAGGGCTCCGGGAACAACGTCCTGACTTTC. It specifies CASSLDAQGSGNNVLTF.